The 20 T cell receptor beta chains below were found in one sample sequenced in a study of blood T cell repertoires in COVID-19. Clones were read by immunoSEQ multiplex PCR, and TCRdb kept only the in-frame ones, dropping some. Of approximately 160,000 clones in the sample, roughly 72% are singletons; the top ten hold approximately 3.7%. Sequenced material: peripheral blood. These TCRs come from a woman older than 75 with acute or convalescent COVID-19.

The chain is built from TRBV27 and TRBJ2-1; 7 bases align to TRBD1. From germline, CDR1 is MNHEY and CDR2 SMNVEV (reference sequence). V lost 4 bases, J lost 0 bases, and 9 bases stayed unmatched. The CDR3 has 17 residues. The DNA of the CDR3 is TGTGCCAGCAGTTCCTCAACAGGGGCCACCTCCTACAATGAGCAGTTCTTC. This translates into CASSSSTGATSYNEQFF.

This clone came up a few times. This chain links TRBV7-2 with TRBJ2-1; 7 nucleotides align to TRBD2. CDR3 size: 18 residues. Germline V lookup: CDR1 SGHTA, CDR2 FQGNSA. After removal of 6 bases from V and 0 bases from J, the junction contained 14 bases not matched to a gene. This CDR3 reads CASRVAGGSASSYNEQFF. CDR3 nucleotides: TGTGCCAGCAGGGTAGCGGGCGGATCCGCAAGCTCCTACAATGAGCAGTTCTTC.

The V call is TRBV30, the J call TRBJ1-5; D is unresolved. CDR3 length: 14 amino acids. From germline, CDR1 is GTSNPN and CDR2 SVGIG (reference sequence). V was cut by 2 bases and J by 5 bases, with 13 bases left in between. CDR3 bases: TGTGCCTGGAGTTCCGTCCAGGCAGATCAGCCCCAGCATTTT. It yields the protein CAWSSVQADQPQHF.

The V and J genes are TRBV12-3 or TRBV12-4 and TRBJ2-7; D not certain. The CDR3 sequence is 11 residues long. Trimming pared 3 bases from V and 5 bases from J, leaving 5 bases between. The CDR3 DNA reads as TGTGCCAGCAGTTTTGTAGACGAGCAGTACTTC. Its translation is CASSFVDEQYF.

The CDR3 region is CASSDRGSTEAFF. Written as DNA, the CDR3 is TGTGCCAGTAGTGACAGGGGTAGCACTGAAGCTTTCTTT. V is TRBV19 and J is TRBJ1-1, with 8 positions matching TRBD1. V shed 5 bases and J 4 bases; nucleotides not matched to a gene: 3. The CDR3 is 13 amino acids. CDR1 is LNHDA, CDR2 SQIVND, per germline (reference sequence). Drawing the rest from reference TRBV19 and TRBJ1-1, the complete variable domain is DGGITQSPKYLFRKEGQNVTLSCEQNLNHDAMYWYRQDPGQGLRLIYYSQIVNDFQKGDIAEGYSVSREKKESFPLTVTSAQKNPTAFYLCASSDRGSTEAFFGQGTRLTVV.

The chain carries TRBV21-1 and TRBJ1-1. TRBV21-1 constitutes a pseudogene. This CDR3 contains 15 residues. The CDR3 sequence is CASSKVEGETGEAFF. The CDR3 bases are TGTGCCAGCAGCAAAGTGGAAGGAGAGACCGGTGAAGCTTTCTTT.

The CDR3 region has the DNA TGCGCCAGCAGCTTGGAGGCTAGCGGGACACCTGAAGAGCAGTACTTC. Its translation is CASSLEASGTPEEQYF. This rearrangement joins TRBV5-1 to TRBJ2-7, with TRBD2 identical over 9 bases. Losses at the gene ends were 0 bases for V and 7 bases for J; bases not matched to a gene: 11. The CDR3 runs to 16 residues. From germline, CDR1 is SGHRS and CDR2 YFSETQ.

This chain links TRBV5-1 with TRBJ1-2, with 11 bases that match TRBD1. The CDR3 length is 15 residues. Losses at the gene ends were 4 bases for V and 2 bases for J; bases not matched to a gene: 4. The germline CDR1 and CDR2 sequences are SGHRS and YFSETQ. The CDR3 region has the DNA TGCGCCAGCAGCACACGGACAGGGGGCAACTATGGCTACACCTTC. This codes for CASSTRTGGNYGYTF.

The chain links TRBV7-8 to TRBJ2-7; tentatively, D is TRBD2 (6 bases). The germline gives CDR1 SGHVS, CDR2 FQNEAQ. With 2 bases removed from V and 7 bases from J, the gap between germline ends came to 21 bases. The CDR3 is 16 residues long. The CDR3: CASSLRVPGAPMEQYF. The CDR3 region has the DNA TGTGCCAGCAGCTTAAGAGTGCCGGGAGCCCCTATGGAGCAGTACTTC.

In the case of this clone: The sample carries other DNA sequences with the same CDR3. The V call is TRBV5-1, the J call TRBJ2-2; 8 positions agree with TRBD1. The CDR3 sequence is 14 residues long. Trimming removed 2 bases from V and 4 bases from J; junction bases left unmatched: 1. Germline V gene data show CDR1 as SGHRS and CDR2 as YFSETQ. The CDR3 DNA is TGCGCCAGCAGCTTAACAGGGGGCACCGGGGAGCTGTTTTTT. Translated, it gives CASSLTGGTGELFF.

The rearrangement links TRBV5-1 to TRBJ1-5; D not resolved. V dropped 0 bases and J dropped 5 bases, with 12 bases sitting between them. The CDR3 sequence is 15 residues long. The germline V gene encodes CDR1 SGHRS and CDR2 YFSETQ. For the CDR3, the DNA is TGCGCCAGCAGCTTGGGATCCGCAGGTCATCAGCCCCAGCATTTT. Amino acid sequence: CASSLGSAGHQPQHF.

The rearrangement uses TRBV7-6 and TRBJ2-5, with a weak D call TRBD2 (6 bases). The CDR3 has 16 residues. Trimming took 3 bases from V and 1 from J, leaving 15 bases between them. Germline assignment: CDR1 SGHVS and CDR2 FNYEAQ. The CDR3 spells CASSFNYGGPQETQYF. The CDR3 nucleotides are TGTGCCAGCAGCTTCAACTACGGAGGGCCCCAAGAGACCCAGTACTTC.

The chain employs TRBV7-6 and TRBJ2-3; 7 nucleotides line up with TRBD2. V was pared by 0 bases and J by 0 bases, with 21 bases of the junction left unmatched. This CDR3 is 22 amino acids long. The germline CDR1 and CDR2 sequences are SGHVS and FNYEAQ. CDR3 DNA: TGTGCCAGCAGCTTAGCGTCAGGCGGCGGGAGTATTAATCTACCGAGCACAGATACGCAGTATTTT. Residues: CASSLASGGGSINLPSTDTQYF.

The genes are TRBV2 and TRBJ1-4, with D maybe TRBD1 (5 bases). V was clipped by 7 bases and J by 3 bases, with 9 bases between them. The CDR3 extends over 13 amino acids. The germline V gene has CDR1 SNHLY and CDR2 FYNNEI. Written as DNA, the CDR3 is TGTGCCAGCATTGGGGCCTCTAATGAAAAACTGTTTTTT. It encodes CASIGASNEKLFF.

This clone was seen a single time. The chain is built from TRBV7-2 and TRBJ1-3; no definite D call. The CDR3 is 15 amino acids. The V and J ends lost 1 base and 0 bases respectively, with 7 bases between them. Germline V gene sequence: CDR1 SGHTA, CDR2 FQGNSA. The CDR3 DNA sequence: TGTGCCAGCAGCTTAGTCCGCGGCTCTGGAAACACCATATATTTT. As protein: CASSLVRGSGNTIYF.

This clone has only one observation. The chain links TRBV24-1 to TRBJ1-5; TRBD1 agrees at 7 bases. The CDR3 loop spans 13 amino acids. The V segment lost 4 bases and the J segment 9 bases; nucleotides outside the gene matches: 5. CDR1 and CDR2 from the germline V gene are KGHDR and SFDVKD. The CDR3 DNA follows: TGTGCCACCAGTGACAAGACAGGGTGGCCCCAGCATTTT. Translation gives CATSDKTGWPQHF.

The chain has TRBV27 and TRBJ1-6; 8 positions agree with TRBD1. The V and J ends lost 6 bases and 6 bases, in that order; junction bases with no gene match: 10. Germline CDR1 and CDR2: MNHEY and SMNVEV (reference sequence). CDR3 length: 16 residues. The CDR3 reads CASRSTWDRRNSPLHF. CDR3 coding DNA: TGTGCCAGCAGATCGACCTGGGACAGGCGTAATTCACCCCTCCACTTT.

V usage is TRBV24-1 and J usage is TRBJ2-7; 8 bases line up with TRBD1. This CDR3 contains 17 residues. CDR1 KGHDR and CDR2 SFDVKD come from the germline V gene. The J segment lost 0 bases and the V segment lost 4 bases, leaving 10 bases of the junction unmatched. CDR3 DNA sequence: TGTGCCACCAGTGAATTCCCCCGGGACAGGAGCTCCTACGAGCAGTACTTC. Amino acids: CATSEFPRDRSSYEQYF.

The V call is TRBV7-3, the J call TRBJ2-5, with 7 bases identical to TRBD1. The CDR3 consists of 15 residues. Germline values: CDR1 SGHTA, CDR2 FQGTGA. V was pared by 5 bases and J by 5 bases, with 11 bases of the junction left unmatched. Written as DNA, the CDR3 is TGTGCCAGCAGCCAGGGGGTTAGGCCGGGGGAGACCCAGTACTTC. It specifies CASSQGVRPGETQYF.

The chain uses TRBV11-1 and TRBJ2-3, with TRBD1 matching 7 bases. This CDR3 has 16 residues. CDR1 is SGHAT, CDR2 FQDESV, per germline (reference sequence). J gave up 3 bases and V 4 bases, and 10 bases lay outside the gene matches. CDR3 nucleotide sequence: TGTGCCAGCAGCTCCCCCCGGGACAGAACAACAGATACGCAGTATTTT. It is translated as CASSSPRDRTTDTQYF.